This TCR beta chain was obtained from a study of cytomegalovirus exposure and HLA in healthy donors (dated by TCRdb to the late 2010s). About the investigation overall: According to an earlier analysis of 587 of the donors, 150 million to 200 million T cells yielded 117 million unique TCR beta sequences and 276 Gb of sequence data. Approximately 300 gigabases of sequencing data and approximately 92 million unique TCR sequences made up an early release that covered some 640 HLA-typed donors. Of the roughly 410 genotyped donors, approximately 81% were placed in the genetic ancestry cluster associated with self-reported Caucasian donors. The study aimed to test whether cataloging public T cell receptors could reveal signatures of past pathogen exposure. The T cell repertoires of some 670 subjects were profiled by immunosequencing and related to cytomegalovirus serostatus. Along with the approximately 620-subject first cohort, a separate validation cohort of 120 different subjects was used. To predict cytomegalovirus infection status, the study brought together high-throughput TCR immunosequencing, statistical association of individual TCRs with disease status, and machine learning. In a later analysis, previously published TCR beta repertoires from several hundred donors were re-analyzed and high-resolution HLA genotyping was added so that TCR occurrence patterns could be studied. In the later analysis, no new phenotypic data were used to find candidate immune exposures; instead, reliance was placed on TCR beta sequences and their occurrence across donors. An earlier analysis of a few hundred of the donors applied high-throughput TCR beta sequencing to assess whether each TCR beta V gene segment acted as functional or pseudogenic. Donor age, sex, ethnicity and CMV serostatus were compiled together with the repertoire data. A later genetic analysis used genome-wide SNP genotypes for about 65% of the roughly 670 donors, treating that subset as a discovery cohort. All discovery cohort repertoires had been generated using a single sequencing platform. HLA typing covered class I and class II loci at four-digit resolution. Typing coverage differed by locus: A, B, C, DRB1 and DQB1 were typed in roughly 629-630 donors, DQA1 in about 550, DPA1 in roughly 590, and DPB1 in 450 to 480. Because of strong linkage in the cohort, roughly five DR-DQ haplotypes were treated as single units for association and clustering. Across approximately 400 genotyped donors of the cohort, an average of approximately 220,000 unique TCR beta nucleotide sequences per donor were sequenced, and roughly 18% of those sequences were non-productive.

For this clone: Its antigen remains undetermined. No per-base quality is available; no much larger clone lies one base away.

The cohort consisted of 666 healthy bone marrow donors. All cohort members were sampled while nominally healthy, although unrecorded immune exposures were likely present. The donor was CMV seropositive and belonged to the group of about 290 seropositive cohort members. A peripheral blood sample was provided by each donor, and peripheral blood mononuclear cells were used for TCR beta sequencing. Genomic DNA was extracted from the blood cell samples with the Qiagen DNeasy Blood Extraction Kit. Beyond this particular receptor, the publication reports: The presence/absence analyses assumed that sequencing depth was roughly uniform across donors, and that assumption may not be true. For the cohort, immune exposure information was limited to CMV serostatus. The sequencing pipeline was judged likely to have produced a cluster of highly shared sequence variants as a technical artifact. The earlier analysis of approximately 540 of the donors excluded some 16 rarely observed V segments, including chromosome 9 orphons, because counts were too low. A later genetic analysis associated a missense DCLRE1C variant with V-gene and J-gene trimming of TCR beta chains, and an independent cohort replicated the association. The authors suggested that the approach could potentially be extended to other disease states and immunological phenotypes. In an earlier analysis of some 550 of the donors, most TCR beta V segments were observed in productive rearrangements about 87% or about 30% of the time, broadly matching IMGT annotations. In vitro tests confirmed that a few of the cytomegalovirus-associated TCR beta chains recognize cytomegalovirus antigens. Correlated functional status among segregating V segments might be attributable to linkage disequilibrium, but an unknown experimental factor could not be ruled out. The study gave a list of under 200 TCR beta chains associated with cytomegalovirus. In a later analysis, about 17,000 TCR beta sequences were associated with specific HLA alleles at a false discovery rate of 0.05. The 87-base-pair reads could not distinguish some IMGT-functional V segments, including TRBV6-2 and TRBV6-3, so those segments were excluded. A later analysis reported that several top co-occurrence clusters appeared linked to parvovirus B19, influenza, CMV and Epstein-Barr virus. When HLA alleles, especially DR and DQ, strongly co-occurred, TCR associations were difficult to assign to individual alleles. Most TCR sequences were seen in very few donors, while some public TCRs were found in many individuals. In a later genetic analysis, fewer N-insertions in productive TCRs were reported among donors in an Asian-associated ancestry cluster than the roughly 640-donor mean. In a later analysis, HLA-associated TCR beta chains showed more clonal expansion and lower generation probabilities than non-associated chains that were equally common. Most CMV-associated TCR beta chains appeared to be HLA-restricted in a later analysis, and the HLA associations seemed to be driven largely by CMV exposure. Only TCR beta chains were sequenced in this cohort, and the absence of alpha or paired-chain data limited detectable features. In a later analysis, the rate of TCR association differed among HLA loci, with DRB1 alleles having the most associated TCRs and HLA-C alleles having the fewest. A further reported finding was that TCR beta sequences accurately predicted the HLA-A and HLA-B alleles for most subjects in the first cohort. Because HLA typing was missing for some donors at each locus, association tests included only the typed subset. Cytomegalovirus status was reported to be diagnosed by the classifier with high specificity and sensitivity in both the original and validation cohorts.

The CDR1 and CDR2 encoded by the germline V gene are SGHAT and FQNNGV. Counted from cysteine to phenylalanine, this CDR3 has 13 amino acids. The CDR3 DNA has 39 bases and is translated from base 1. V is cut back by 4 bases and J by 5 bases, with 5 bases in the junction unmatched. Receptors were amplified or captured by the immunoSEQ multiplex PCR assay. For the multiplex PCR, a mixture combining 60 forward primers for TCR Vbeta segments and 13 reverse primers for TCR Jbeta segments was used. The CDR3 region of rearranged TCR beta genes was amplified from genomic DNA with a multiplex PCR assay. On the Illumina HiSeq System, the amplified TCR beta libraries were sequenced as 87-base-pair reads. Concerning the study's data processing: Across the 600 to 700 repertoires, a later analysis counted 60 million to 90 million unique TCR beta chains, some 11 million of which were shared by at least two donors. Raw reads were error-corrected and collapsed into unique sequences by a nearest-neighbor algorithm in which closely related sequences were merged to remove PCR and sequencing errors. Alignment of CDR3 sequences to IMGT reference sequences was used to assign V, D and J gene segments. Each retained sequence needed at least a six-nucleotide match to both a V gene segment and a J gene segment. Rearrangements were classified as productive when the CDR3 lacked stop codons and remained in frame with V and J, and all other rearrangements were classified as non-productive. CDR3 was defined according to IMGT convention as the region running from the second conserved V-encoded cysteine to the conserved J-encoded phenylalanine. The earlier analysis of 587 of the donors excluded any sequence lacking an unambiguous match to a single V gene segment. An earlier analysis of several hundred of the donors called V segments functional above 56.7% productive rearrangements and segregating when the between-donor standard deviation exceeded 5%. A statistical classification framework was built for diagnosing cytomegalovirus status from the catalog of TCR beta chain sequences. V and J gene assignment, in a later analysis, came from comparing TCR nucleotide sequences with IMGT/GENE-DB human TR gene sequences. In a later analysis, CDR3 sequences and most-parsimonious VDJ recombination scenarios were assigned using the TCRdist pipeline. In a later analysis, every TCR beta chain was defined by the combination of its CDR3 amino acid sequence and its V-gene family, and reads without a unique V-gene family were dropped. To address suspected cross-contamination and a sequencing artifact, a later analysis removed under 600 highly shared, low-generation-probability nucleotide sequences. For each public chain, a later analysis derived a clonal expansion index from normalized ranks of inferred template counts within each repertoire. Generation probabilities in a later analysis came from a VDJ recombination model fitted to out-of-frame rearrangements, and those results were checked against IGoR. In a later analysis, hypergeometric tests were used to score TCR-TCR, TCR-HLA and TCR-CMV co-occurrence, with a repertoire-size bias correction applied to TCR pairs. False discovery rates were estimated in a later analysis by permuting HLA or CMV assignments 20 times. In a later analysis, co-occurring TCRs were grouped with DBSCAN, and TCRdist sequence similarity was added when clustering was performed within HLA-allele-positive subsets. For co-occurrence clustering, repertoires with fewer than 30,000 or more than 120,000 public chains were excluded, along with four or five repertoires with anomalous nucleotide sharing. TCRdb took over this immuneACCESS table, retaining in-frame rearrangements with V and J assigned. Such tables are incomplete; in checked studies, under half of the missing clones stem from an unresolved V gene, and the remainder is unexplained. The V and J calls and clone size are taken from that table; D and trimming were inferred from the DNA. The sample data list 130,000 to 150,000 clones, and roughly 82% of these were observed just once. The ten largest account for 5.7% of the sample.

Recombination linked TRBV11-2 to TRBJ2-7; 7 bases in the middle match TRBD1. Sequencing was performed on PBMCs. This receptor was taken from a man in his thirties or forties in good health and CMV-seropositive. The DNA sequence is TGTGCCAGCAGCTCGGGACAGTCGAACGAGCAGTACTTC. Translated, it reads CASSSGQSNEQYF. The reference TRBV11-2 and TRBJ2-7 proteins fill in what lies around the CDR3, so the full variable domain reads EAGVAQSPRYKIIEKRQSVAFWCNPISGHATLYWYQQILGQGPKLLIQFQNNGVVDDSQLPKDRFSAERLKGVDSTLKIQPAKLEDSAVYLCASSSGQSNEQYFGPGTRLTVT.